This TCR beta chain emerged from a study of CD8 T cells in Susac syndrome. Study conclusions and caveats: It was acknowledged in the study that its TCR sequencing and HLA analysis involved a relatively small number of individuals.

Turning to this clonotype: The antigen remains undetermined.

The authors reverse transcribed about 0.5 to 1 ug RNA with random hexamers. immunoSEQ multiplex PCR amplified TCR beta CDR3 across 54 Vbeta, 13 Jbeta. TCRdb processed the immunoSEQ multiplex PCR reads anew with MiXCR; each CDR3 protein has one entry. This table holds 200,000 or so distinct CDR3 sequences, roughly 95% found once. Sequencing of TCR beta was undertaken in CD8+ and CD4+ T cells derived from blood. The TEMRA cells underwent FACS enrichment, while the CD8+ and CD4+ T cells underwent negative isolation. The J segment lost 2 bases and the V segment lost 4 bases, leaving 8 bases of the junction unmatched. The CDR3 extends over 15 amino acids. Per germline, CDR1 SGHNT and CDR2 YYREEE (reference sequence).

The specimen was CD4+ T cells from PBMCs. This chain connects TRBV5-4 to TRBJ1-1, with 7 bases that match TRBD1. The sequence derives from a human donor with multiple sclerosis. The CDR3 nucleotides are TGTGCCAGCAGCCCCCCCGGGACAGCCAACACTGAAGCTTTCTTT. It codes for CASSPPGTANTEAFF.